These 15 T cell receptor beta chains were sequenced from one sample in a study of naive and memory T cell subsets. Both TRBC1 and TRBC2 were covered by a beta constant-region primer of two equimolar oligonucleotides. Nested alpha and beta constant-region primers with the SP2 primer drove four PCR rounds on ligated cDNA. TCRdb redid the calling of the UMI-ligation and nested PCR reads with MiXCR, one entry per CDR3 protein. The sample has 8,500 to 10,000 distinct CDR3 sequences, 4.5% to 7% seen once. The sequencing input was CD4+ TEMRA cells from blood. Subset noted: effector memory re-expressing CD45RA, CD45RA+ CD27-. These receptors were collected from a human donor in good health.

This clonotype has at least ten counts. Here the CDR3 reads CASSLPGESQPQHF. The CDR3 bases are TGTGCCAGCAGCTTGCCCGGGGAAAGTCAGCCCCAGCATTTT. The J gene is TRBJ1-5, the V gene TRBV7-8; no clear D. Trimming removed 3 bases at V and 6 bases at J, with 12 bases between. The CDR3 contains 14 residues. Germline CDR1 reads SGHVS; CDR2 reads FQNEAQ.

This clonotype showed up many times. The chain is built from TRBV6-2 or TRBV6-3 and TRBJ2-5; perhaps TRBD1 as D (5 bases). The V gene lost 6 bases and the J gene lost 2 bases, with 10 bases spanning the gap. The germline V gene has CDR1 MNHEY and CDR2 SVGEGT. CDR3 size: 13 residues. Here the CDR3 reads CASSRDRQETQYF. As DNA, the CDR3 is TGTGCCAGCAGCCGAGACAGACAAGAGACCCAGTACTTC.

This clonotype is labeled large. The genes are TRBV29-1 and TRBJ2-3, with a possible D match to TRBD1 (6 bases). This CDR3 contains 15 residues. Germline lookup yields CDR1 SQVTM and CDR2 ANQGSEA. Trimming cost V 3 bases and J 4 bases, with 17 bases left between them. CDR3 DNA: TGCAGCGTTGATGGTACAGGGAGAAGGGCAGATACGCAGTATTTT. It codes for CSVDGTGRRADTQYF.

This clonotype was detected only a few times. CDR3 in amino acids: CASSYRSGGAGELFF. In nucleotides, the CDR3 is TGTGCCAGCAGTTACAGGAGCGGGGGGGCCGGGGAGCTGTTTTTT. The rearrangement uses TRBV6-6 and TRBJ2-2, with TRBD2 matching over 10 bases. The length of the CDR3 is 15 residues. V shed 2 bases and J 6 bases; nucleotides not matched to a gene: 3. The germline CDR1 and CDR2 sequences are MNHNY and SVGAGI (reference sequence).

This clonotype was found a few times. CDR3 protein: CASSLTGTSVGYEQYF. The DNA for the CDR3 is TGTGCCAGCAGCTTAACCGGGACTAGCGTGGGCTACGAGCAGTACTTC. The chain has TRBV7-2 and TRBJ2-7; 10 bases map to TRBD2. Germline V CDR1 and CDR2: SGHTA, FQGNSA. The CDR3 totals 16 residues. J lost 3 bases, V lost 2 bases, and 7 bases had no gene match.

This clonotype showed up many times. The CDR3 spells CASSLTGETEKLFF. In DNA form, the CDR3 reads TGTGCCAGCAGCTTGACAGGGGAGACAGAAAAACTGTTTTTT. The chain has TRBV7-9 and TRBJ1-4; the match to TRBD1 covers 8 bases. With V trimmed by 3 bases and J by 8 bases, 5 bases remained unmatched. The CDR3 is made up of 14 amino acids. CDR1 and CDR2 (germline): SEHNR, FQNEAQ (reference sequence).

The table lists this clonotype with many counts. The genes are TRBV12-3 or TRBV12-4 and TRBJ2-7; D unresolved. V was trimmed by 8 bases and J by 3 bases, leaving 11 bases between them. There are 12 residues in the CDR3. The CDR3: CASCSKVYEQYF. CDR3 DNA sequence: TGTGCCAGCTGTAGTAAAGTCTACGAGCAGTACTTC.

A few counts support this clonotype. The chain has TRBV24-1 and TRBJ2-5, with TRBD2 identical over 8 bases. V dropped 11 bases and J dropped 2; count of bases not matched to a gene: 12. In germline, CDR1 is KGHDR, CDR2 SFDVKD. The CDR3 runs 15 residues. In nucleotides, the CDR3 is TGTGCCAGTGACACGGGTAGCGGGGCTCAAGAGACCCAGTACTTC. Translation gives CASDTGSGAQETQYF.

This chain connects TRBV4-2 to TRBJ2-6, with no clear D. The CDR3 totals 18 residues. Trimming stripped 2 bases from V and 1 base from J, with 15 bases between. Per the germline V gene, CDR1 is LGHNA and CDR2 is YNFKEQ. The CDR3 is CASSQLGFSPSGANVLTF. CDR3 in DNA: TGTGCCAGCAGCCAACTGGGGTTTAGTCCATCTGGGGCCAACGTCCTGACTTTC.

The chain has TRBV30 and TRBJ1-1, with 9 bases identical to TRBD1. This CDR3 has 13 residues. From germline, CDR1 is GTSNPN and CDR2 SVGIG (reference sequence). The J segment lost 11 bases and the V segment lost 8 bases, leaving 15 bases of the junction unmatched. The CDR3 spells CASLGTGRRKAFF. CDR3 in DNA: TGTGCCAGTCTCGGGACAGGGAGACGGAAGGCTTTCTTT.

A word on this clonotype: Since a much larger clone is just one base distant, this may be a read error. V usage is TRBV12-3 or TRBV12-4 and J usage is TRBJ1-5, with a weak D call TRBD1 (5 bases). There are 15 residues in the CDR3. CDR3 in DNA: TGTGCCAGCAGTCCCGAAGGGGCGTACAATCAGCCCCAGAATTTT. This translates into CASSPEGAYNQPQNF.

This clonotype was found many times. The chain couples TRBV7-2 to TRBJ1-2; possibly TRBD1 for D (5 bases). CDR1 is SGHTA and CDR2 is FQGNSA in the germline V gene. The CDR3 covers 15 residues. The ends were cut back, 4 bases at V and 5 bases at J, with 17 bases in the middle. CDR3 region: CASSSRDRLLYGYTF. The CDR3 DNA follows: TGTGCCAGCAGCTCCCGGGACCGACTACTTTATGGCTACACCTTC. Full variable domain (rest looked up from reference TRBV7-2 and TRBJ1-2): GAGVSQSPSNKVTEKGKDVELRCDPISGHTALYWYRQSLGQGLEFLIYFQGNSAPDKSGLPSDRFSAERTGGSVSTLTIQRTQQEDSAVYLCASSSRDRLLYGYTFGSGTRLTVV.

This clonotype occurred many times. The chain joins TRBV19 to TRBJ1-5, with 9 bases aligning to TRBD1. Germline CDR1 reads LNHDA; CDR2 reads SQIVND (reference sequence). The CDR3 spans 14 residues. V lost 3 bases and J lost 4; bases outside the gene matches: 1. The CDR3 reads CASSIGTGNQPQHF. CDR3 sequence (DNA): TGTGCCAGTAGTATTGGGACAGGGAATCAGCCCCAGCATTTT.

There are many counts of this clonotype. The chain uses TRBV7-2 and TRBJ2-1; TRBD2 is a possible D gene (6 bases). Germline V gives CDR1 SGHTA, CDR2 FQGNSA. V lost 5 bases to trimming and J lost 4 bases, with 12 bases between them. The CDR3 is made up of 14 amino acids. CDR3 DNA: TGTGCCAGCAGCCTCGGTCTAGCGTACAATGAGCAGTTCTTC. Translation gives CASSLGLAYNEQFF.

In its sample, this clonotype was seen many times. The J gene is TRBJ1-1, the V gene TRBV20-1; D gene ambiguous. This CDR3 region has 14 residues. Germline CDR1 DFQATT, CDR2 SNEGSKA (reference sequence). V lost 4 bases to trimming and J lost 1 base, with 13 bases between them. CDR3 sequence: CSANADTANTEAFF. The DNA of the CDR3 is TGCAGTGCTAACGCAGACACCGCGAACACTGAAGCTTTCTTT.